The text below deals with one TCR beta chain. In this sample, this clonotype turned up many times. Its binding antigen is unknown. No much larger clone exists at a distance of one base, and base qualities are not known. Reading the germline V gene (reference sequence) gives CDR1 DFQATT and CDR2 SNEGSKA. The CDR3 holds 11 amino acids from the cysteine to the phenylalanine. CDR3 DNA only is kept here, 33 bases in frame from base 1. V lost 4 bases and J lost 7 bases; the stretch between them is 10 bases long. For repertoire sequencing, the TCR beta CDR3 regions were amplified from RNA transcripts. HTBI primers and the Qiagen OneStep RT-PCR kit were used in a first-round RT-PCR, which was followed by a second-round multiplex PCR, size selection and purification. Sequencing of the libraries was carried out on an Illumina HiSeq2000 in paired-end mode with 100 bp reads. The original methods were these. SOAPnuke was used for read processing, and reads with adapters, uncalled bases, a mean Phred below 15, or no exact constant-primer or identifier match were discarded. COPE v1.2.5 was used to merge high-quality paired reads. Each unique nucleotide sequence was treated as a clonotype, and MiTCR v1.1 was used to align the clonotypes to the IMGT TRB V, D and J references. The analysis was limited to V-J combinations with a frequency above 0.0001, which together covered about 99% of repertoires. A TCR clonal expansion and chaos score per V-J combination was defined as the ratio of F50 clonal expansion to chaos observed in the TCRdist matrix. Features were reduced by Welch's t-statistics and random forest to about a dozen V-J combinations, which fed a naive Bayes classifier. The Morisita-Horn index was used to measure how similar the thyroid and blood repertoires were. TCRdb ran its own pipeline on the public reads, namely fastp trimming at Q25 and MiXCR clone calling, and kept in-frame beta chains. All rows with the same CDR3 protein become a single entry with the most common DNA and genes. The V and J calls and clone size come from TCRdb's table, not from the authors' own analysis. The sample records approximately 380,000 distinct CDR3 sequences, roughly 21% of which are singletons. Around 3.2% of the sample is held by the ten biggest clonotypes.

Hyperthyroidism was defined as stable when no progression to ophthalmopathy occurred within 18 months of follow-up. Hyperthyroidism patients were newly diagnosed, were aged 18 to 65 years, and had a disease duration under 2 months. Patients with other autoimmune diseases, uncontrolled infections, pregnancy or lactation were excluded. Clinical symptoms, serum thyroxine, TRAb, thyroid ultrasound and orbital computed tomography were used for diagnosis. PBMCs were isolated from approximately 10 ml of fresh peripheral blood by Ficoll-Paque density gradient centrifugation. Trizol reagent was used to extract the total RNA, and its quality was then checked on an Agilent 2100 Bioanalyzer. The record originates from a study of Graves' ophthalmopathy and Graves' hyperthyroidism (dated by TCRdb to the late 2010s). Background on the whole study: Peripheral blood was collected at initial diagnosis, before any treatment. For independent validation, a separate cohort was made up of approximately 19 hyperthyroidism patients plus 17 patients who later progressed from hyperthyroidism to ophthalmopathy. To tell Graves' ophthalmopathy apart from Graves' hyperthyroidism, and to predict which patients would progress to ophthalmopathy, the study relied on TCR beta repertoire signatures. In several hyperthyroidism patients, the T-cell repertoires found in thyroid tissue were compared with those found in blood. Following sample collection, hyperthyroidism patients were given methimazole at a starting dose of 30 mg daily, and ophthalmopathy patients were given high-dose intravenous methylprednisolone. A discovery set of 100 patients (43 ophthalmopathy, 55 to 60 stable hyperthyroidism) was enrolled to explore V-J signatures distinguishing ophthalmopathy from hyperthyroidism. In total, 135 blood samples were TCR-sequenced: fewer than 50 ophthalmopathy, approximately 75 hyperthyroidism and some 17 hyperthyroidism-to-ophthalmopathy patients. The approximately 95 discovery patients were divided at random into training and test sets in a 7:3 ratio.

Points the paper makes about the study in general: Ophthalmopathy was separated from stable hyperthyroidism by the 13-signature model with more than 85% sensitivity and approximately 84% specificity in cross-validation and with 80%/75% in the test set. Most of the expanded thyroid clonotypes with a frequency above 0.001 were also detected in blood, and it was suggested that the thyroid immune response may be reflected by blood repertoires. In validation, the model predicted ophthalmopathy progression with more than 70% sensitivity and about 77% specificity; about a dozen predicted patients were CT-confirmed with GO in a median of roughly 6.8 months. No statistical method was used to predetermine the sample size, and group allocation was not hidden from the investigators.

This receptor was identified in a woman aged 18-30 years with stable Graves' hyperthyroidism. Donor details come from another sample of the same person, matched by shared clones. Sequences were obtained from peripheral blood. The rearranged segments are TRBV20-1 and TRBJ2-5; no D gene call is confident. At the DNA level, the sequence is TGCAGTGCTACCGACTCCCGGACCCAGTACTTC. Translated, this is CSATDSRTQYF.